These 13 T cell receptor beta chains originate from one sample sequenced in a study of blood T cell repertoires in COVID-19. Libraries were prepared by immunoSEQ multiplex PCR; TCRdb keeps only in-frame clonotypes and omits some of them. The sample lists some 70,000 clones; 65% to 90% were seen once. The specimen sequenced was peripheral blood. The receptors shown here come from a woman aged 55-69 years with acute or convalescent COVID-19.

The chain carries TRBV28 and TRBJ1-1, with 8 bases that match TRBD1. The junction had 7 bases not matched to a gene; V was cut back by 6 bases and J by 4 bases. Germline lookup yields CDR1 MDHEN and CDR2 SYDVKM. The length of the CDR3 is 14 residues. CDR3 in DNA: TGTGCCAGCAGCCAGGGGGCGCGGGGCACTGAAGCTTTCTTT. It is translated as CASSQGARGTEAFF.

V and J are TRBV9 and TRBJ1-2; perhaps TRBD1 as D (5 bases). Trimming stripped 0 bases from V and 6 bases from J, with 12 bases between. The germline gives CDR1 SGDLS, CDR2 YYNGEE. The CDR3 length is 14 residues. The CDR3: CASSVDGGSHGYTF. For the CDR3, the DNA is TGTGCCAGCAGCGTAGACGGGGGATCCCATGGCTACACCTTC.

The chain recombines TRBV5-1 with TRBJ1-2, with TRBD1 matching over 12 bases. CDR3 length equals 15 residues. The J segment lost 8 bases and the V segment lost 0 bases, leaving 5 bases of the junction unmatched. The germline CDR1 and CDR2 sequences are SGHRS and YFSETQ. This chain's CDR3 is CASSLEGQGARGYTF. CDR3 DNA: TGCGCCAGCAGCTTGGAGGGACAGGGGGCGAGAGGCTACACCTTC.

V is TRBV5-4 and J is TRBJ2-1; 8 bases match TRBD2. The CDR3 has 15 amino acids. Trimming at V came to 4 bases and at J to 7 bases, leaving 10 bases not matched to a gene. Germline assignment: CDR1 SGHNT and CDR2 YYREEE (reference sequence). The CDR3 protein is CASSGLAGGTNEQFF. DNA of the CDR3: TGTGCCAGCAGCGGTCTGGCGGGAGGTACGAATGAGCAGTTCTTC.

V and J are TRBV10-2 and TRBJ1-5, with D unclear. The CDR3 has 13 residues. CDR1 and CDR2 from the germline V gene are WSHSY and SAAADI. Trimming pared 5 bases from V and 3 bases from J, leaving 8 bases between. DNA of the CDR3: TGCGCCAGCAGTTCGAGTGACAATCAGCCCCAGCATTTT. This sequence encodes CASSSSDNQPQHF.

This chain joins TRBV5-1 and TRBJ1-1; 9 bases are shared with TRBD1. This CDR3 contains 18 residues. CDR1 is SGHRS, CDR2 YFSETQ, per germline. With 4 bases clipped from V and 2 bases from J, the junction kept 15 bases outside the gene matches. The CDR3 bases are TGCGCCAGCAGCCTTTGGGGACAGGGACTCTATTTTAACACTGAAGCTTTCTTT. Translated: CASSLWGQGLYFNTEAFF.

CDR3 sequence (DNA): TGTGCCACCAGTGAAACAGATGGAGGCTACACCTTC. Protein sequence: CATSETDGGYTF. This chain links TRBV24-1 with TRBJ1-2; no firm D call. The CDR3 has 12 amino acids. Germline-derived CDR1 and CDR2 are KGHDR and SFDVKD. Trimming took 4 bases from V and 8 from J, leaving 10 bases between them.

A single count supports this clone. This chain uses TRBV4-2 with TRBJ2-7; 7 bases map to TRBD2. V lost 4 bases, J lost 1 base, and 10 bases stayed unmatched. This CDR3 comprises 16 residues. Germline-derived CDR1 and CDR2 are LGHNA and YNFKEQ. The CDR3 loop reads CASSPSSARGSYEQYF. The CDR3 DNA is TGTGCCAGCAGCCCCTCCTCGGCGCGGGGGTCCTACGAGCAGTACTTC.

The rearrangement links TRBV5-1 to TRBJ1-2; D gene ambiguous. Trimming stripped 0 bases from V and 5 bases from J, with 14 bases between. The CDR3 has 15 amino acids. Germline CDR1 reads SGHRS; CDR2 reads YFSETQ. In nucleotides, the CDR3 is TGCGCCAGCAGCTTGGGGTCCTCCGGGATTTATGGCTACACCTTC. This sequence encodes CASSLGSSGIYGYTF.

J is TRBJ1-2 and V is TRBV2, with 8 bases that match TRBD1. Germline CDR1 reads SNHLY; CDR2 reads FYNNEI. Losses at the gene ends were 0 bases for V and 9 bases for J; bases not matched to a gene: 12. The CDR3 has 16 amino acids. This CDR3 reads CASSEALKGQVKSYTF. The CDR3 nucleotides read TGTGCCAGCAGTGAAGCACTAAAGGGACAGGTTAAGAGCTACACCTTC.

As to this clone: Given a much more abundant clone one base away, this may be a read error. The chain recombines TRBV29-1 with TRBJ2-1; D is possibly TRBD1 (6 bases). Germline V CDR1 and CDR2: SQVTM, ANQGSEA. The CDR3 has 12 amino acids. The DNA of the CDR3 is TGCAGCGTTGGGATTCCATCGAGACAGGCTCTCTTC. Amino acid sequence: CSVGIPSRQALF.

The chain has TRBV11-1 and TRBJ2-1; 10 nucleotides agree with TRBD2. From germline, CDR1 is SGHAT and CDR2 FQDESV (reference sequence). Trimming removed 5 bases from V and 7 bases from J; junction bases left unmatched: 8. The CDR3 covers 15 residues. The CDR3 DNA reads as TGTGCCAGCAGCCGAGCGGGAGGGCCTATAAATGAGCAGTTCTTC. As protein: CASSRAGGPINEQFF. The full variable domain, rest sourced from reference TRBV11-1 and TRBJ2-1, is EAEVAQSPRYKITEKSQAVAFWCDPISGHATLYWYRQILGQGPELLVQFQDESVVDDSQLPKDRFSAERLKGVDSTLKIQPAELGDSAMYLCASSRAGGPINEQFFGPGTRLTVL.

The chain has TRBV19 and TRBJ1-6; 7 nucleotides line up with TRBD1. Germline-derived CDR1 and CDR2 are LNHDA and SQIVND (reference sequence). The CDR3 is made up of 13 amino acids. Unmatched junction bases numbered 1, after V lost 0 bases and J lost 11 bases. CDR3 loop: CASSIEDRAPLHF. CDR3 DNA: TGTGCCAGTAGTATAGAAGACAGGGCACCCCTCCACTTT.